This TCR beta chain was captured in a study of T-cell reconstitution after alpha-beta-depleted transplantation in children. Study results and limitations: T-cell counts and diversity at one year following transplant were attributed mainly to newly produced T cells. About two months after transplant, alpha-beta T cells reportedly came from several hundred expanded graft clones.

This clonotype was counted many times. Its antigen is currently unknown. Trimming left V 6 bases short and J 1 base short, with 12 bases between. CDR3 length equals 13 residues. The V gene's germline CDR1 is SQVTM and CDR2 ANQGSEA. Unique molecular identifiers were incorporated when the TCRbeta library was constructed. From the PCR reads, TCRdb called clonotypes with MiXCR, one entry per CDR3 protein. Here the sample spans about 510,000 distinct CDR3 sequences, approximately 10% being singletons. Sequences were derived from PBMCs, mostly from graft donor cells, sampled 180 days after TCRalphabeta/CD19-depleted stem cell transplant. V and J are TRBV29-1 and TRBJ1-1; TRBD1 is a possible D gene (6 bases). The sequence was obtained from a female patient aged 2 to 10 who had a stem cell transplant for aplastic anemia, so the T cells may come from the graft donor. CDR3 in amino acids: CSVVRGGNTEAFF. The DNA for the CDR3 is TGCAGCGTGGTCAGGGGAGGGAACACTGAAGCTTTCTTT.